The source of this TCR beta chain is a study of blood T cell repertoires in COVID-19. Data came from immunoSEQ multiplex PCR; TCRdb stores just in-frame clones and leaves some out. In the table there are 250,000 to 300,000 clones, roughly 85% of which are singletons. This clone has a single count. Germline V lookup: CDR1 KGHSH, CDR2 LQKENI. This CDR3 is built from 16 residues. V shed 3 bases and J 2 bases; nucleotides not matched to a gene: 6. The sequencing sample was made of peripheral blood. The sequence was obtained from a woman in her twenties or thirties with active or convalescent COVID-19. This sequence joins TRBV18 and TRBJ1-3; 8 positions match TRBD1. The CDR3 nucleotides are TGTGCCAGCTCACCCAGGACAGGGTCGGCTGGAAACACCATATATTTT. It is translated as CASSPRTGSAGNTIYF. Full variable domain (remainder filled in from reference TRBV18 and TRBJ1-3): NAGVMQNPRHLVRRRGQEARLRCSPMKGHSHVYWYRQLPEEGLKFMVYLQKENIIDESGMPKERFSAEFPKEGPSILRIQQVVRGDSAAYFCASSPRTGSAGNTIYFGEGSWLTVV.